A single sample gave rise to the 30 T cell receptor beta chains below, sequenced in a study of type 1 regulatory T cells. These receptors' targets are unknown. TCRdb passed the reads through MiXCR, listing each CDR3 protein once. The top ten clones hold about 2% of a sample with 60,000 to 70,000 distinct CDR3 sequences, around 49% of them seen once. Material for sequencing was cultured non-Tr1 T cells, either the whole culture or a sorted T cell fraction (not recorded which). Receptor source: a human donor in good health.

The genes are TRBV12-3 or TRBV12-4 and TRBJ2-2; 12 nucleotides line up with TRBD2. The CDR3 is made up of 19 amino acids. Trimming at V came to 1 base and at J to 1 base, leaving 7 bases not matched to a gene. CDR3 in amino acids: CASSLGRLAGVENTGELFF. CDR3 in DNA: TGTGCCAGCAGTTTAGGGAGACTAGCGGGGGTGGAGAACACCGGGGAGCTGTTTTTT.

The chain is built from TRBV10-3 and TRBJ1-1; 7 nucleotides match TRBD1. CDR1 and CDR2 from the germline V gene are ENHRY and SYGVKD. V was pared by 10 bases and J by 1 base, with 6 bases of the junction left unmatched. This CDR3 spans 13 amino acids. Written as DNA, the CDR3 is TGTGCCACCAGGGACAGCCAGAACACTGAAGCTTTCTTT. Residues: CATRDSQNTEAFF.

This clonotype was recorded a few times. J is TRBJ1-1 and V is TRBV2, with a tentative D call TRBD1 (6 bases). CDR1 and CDR2 (germline): SNHLY, FYNNEI. V gave up 4 bases and J gave up 8 bases, with 14 bases separating them. This CDR3 comprises 13 residues. In DNA form, the CDR3 reads TGTGCCAGCAGTGCCTGGCAGGGGCAGGAAGCTTTCTTT. Protein product: CASSAWQGQEAFF.

The V gene is TRBV9, the J gene TRBJ2-7; TRBD1 agrees at 9 bases. The CDR3 totals 16 residues. Germline CDR1 SGDLS, CDR2 YYNGEE. V trimming: 0 bases; J trimming: 1 base; junction bases outside the gene matches: 5. The CDR3 protein is CASSVGQGDRSYEQYF. The CDR3 coding sequence is TGTGCCAGCAGCGTAGGACAGGGGGATCGATCCTACGAGCAGTACTTC.

V gene TRBV6-2 or TRBV6-3 combines with J gene TRBJ2-1; 8 nucleotides line up with TRBD2. CDR3 length: 16 amino acids. Germline CDR1 MNHEY, CDR2 SVGEGT. With 5 bases clipped from V and 2 bases from J, the junction kept 8 bases outside the gene matches. The CDR3 nucleotides are TGTGCCAGCAGTAAAGTCACGGGGGGGCCCTACAATGAGCAGTTCTTC. This gives the protein CASSKVTGGPYNEQFF.

The genes are TRBV29-1 and TRBJ2-5; D possibly uses TRBD1 or TRBD2 (5 bases each). With 8 bases removed from V and 2 bases from J, the gap between germline ends came to 15 bases. CDR1 is SQVTM, CDR2 ANQGSEA, per germline. The CDR3 is made up of 13 amino acids. Written as DNA, the CDR3 is TGCAGCCTAAGGAGGACACCTCAAGAGACCCAGTACTTC. It yields the protein CSLRRTPQETQYF.

In its sample, this clonotype was seen a few times. V gene TRBV11-3 combines with J gene TRBJ2-1; maybe TRBD2 (6 bases). From germline, CDR1 is SGHNT and CDR2 YENEEA. The ends were cut back, 1 base at V and 6 bases at J, with 10 bases in the middle. The CDR3 has 14 residues. CDR3 region: CASSLGTIGNEQFF. As DNA, the CDR3 is TGTGCCAGCAGCTTAGGGACTATAGGCAATGAGCAGTTCTTC.

The J gene is TRBJ2-1, the V gene TRBV20-1; 9 nucleotides agree with TRBD2. Germline V lookup: CDR1 DFQATT, CDR2 SNEGSKA (reference sequence). This CDR3 is 16 amino acids long. Unmatched junction bases numbered 5, after V lost 2 bases and J lost 0 bases. Here the CDR3 DNA reads TGCAGTGCTAGATCGAGCGGGGGGACCTCCTACAATGAGCAGTTCTTC. Its protein is CSARSSGGTSYNEQFF.

This chain uses TRBV29-1 with TRBJ1-1; D gene unclear. Trimming pared 6 bases from V and 0 bases from J, leaving 8 bases between. Germline V gene data show CDR1 as SQVTM and CDR2 as ANQGSEA. CDR3 length: 12 residues. Here the CDR3 reads CSVGTMNTEAFF. The CDR3 DNA follows: TGCAGCGTCGGAACGATGAACACTGAAGCTTTCTTT.

The chain has TRBV12-3 or TRBV12-4 and TRBJ1-6; 7 bases map to TRBD1. The junction had 9 bases not matched to a gene; V was cut back by 3 bases and J by 1 base. The CDR3 contains 18 residues. CDR3 amino acids: CASSLDNRGWSYNSPLHF. The CDR3 DNA reads TGTGCCAGCAGTTTGGATAACAGGGGTTGGTCCTATAATTCACCCCTCCACTTT.

This clonotype was seen once. The chain joins TRBV7-6 to TRBJ2-3; D gene ambiguous. Trimming removed 3 bases at V and 2 bases at J, with 6 bases between. CDR1 SGHVS and CDR2 FNYEAQ come from the germline V gene. This CDR3 is 13 amino acids long. CDR3 amino acids: CASSFGNTDTQYF. The DNA of the CDR3 is TGTGCCAGCAGCTTTGGTAACACAGATACGCAGTATTTT.

The chain employs TRBV2 and TRBJ1-5; tentative D call: TRBD1 (6 bases). Germline loops: CDR1 SNHLY, CDR2 FYNNEI. Trimming removed 5 bases at V and 3 bases at J, with 14 bases between. This CDR3 comprises 15 residues. In nucleotides, the CDR3 is TGTGCCAGCAGTATGGCAGGGGCCGACAATCAGCCCCAGCATTTT. Translating it yields CASSMAGADNQPQHF. Together with reference TRBV2 and TRBJ1-5, the CDR3 gives the full variable domain: EPEVTQTPSHQVTQMGQEVILRCVPISNHLYFYWYRQILGQKVEFLVSFYNNEISEKSEIFDDQFSVERPDGSNFTLKIRSTKLEDSAMYFCASSMAGADNQPQHFGDGTRLSIL.

The chain is built from TRBV6-5 and TRBJ1-2, with TRBD1 identical over 9 bases. The V gene end was trimmed by 10 bases and the J gene end by 5 bases; junction bases not matched to a gene: 11. Germline CDR1 is MNHEY and CDR2 is SVGAGI. This CDR3 comprises 14 residues. The CDR3 DNA reads as TGTGCCACGTACAAGGACAGGGGCGGATATGGCTACACCTTC. Protein product: CATYKDRGGYGYTF.

V is TRBV6-6 and J is TRBJ1-1; D is ambiguous. V lost 6 bases and J 1 base, leaving 18 bases between the germline ends. CDR3 length: 16 amino acids. The germline CDR1 and CDR2 sequences are MNHNY and SVGAGI (reference sequence). The CDR3 sequence is CASSEDRNRRNTEAFF. CDR3 coding DNA: TGTGCCAGCAGCGAAGACCGCAACCGGAGGAACACTGAAGCTTTCTTT.

The chain links TRBV19 to TRBJ2-3; TRBD1 matches 7 bases. Germline V gene sequence: CDR1 LNHDA, CDR2 SQIVND (reference sequence). This CDR3 region has 13 residues. Germline trimming cut 6 bases from V and 0 bases from J; bases unmatched to any gene: 0. The CDR3 sequence: CASRGQSTDTQYF. The CDR3, as DNA: TGTGCCAGTAGGGGACAGAGCACAGATACGCAGTATTTT.

The chain links TRBV16 to TRBJ1-1; 7 nucleotides agree with TRBD1. Germline V gene data show CDR1 as KGHSY and CDR2 as FQNENV. This CDR3 spans 17 amino acids. J lost 1 base, V lost 1 base, and 9 bases had no gene match. The CDR3 DNA sequence: TGTGCCAGCAGCCAATTTAACAGGGGTGTTAGGAACACTGAAGCTTTCTTT. Translation: CASSQFNRGVRNTEAFF.

The chain joins TRBV20-1 to TRBJ2-7; 7 bases match TRBD2. The CDR3 runs 12 residues. J was trimmed by 5 bases and V by 3 bases; bases with no gene match: 4. Germline V CDR1 and CDR2: DFQATT, SNEGSKA (reference sequence). CDR3 loop: CSASGGKHEQYF. Written as DNA, the CDR3 is TGCAGTGCTAGCGGGGGGAAACACGAGCAGTACTTC.

The V call is TRBV7-8, the J call TRBJ2-3; unclear D gene. The length of the CDR3 is 13 residues. V was pared by 0 bases and J by 5 bases, with 6 bases between. Germline V gene sequence: CDR1 SGHVS, CDR2 FQNEAQ. The CDR3 DNA reads as TGTGCCAGCAGCTTAGCGTTGATAGATACGCAGTATTTT. Its protein product is CASSLALIDTQYF.

This clonotype was detected only a few times. The chain recombines TRBV18 with TRBJ1-1; weak D call: TRBD1 (5 bases). This CDR3 comprises 15 residues. Trimming took 4 bases from V and 2 from J, leaving 14 bases between them. Germline CDR1 KGHSH, CDR2 LQKENI. CDR3 bases: TGTGCCAGCTCACTAACGGGGCTACCAAACACTGAAGCTTTCTTT. It is translated as CASSLTGLPNTEAFF. The complete variable domain, with remaining parts taken from reference TRBV18 and TRBJ1-1, reads NAGVMQNPRHLVRRRGQEARLRCSPMKGHSHVYWYRQLPEEGLKFMVYLQKENIIDESGMPKERFSAEFPKEGPSILRIQQVVRGDSAAYFCASSLTGLPNTEAFFGQGTRLTVV.

This clonotype has more than one count but fewer than ten. The chain has TRBV2 and TRBJ1-5; no firm D call. This CDR3 spans 14 amino acids. CDR1 and CDR2 from the germline V gene are SNHLY and FYNNEI. V lost 5 bases and J 1 base, leaving 9 bases between the germline ends. For the CDR3, the DNA is TGTGCCAGCAGTAGACGTAGGAGCAATCAGCCCCAGCATTTT. Translating it yields CASSRRRSNQPQHF.

This clonotype was counted only a few times. The genes are TRBV5-1 and TRBJ2-7; perhaps TRBD1 as D (6 bases). The CDR3 spans 14 residues. Germline CDR1 SGHRS, CDR2 YFSETQ. Trimming took 7 bases from V and 0 from J, leaving 14 bases between them. The CDR3 DNA reads as TGCGCCAGCTACGACACAGGGAGCTCCTACGAGCAGTACTTC. It translates to CASYDTGSSYEQYF.

The V call is TRBV5-1, the J call TRBJ1-6; D unclear. With 1 base removed from V and 7 bases from J, the gap between germline ends came to 12 bases. This CDR3 region has 15 residues. Germline V CDR1 and CDR2: SGHRS, YFSETQ. CDR3 sequence (DNA): TGCGCCAGCAGCTTGTATGTCGGGGAAAATTCACCCCTCCACTTT. Translating it yields CASSLYVGENSPLHF.

The chain has TRBV5-1 and TRBJ1-2; perhaps TRBD1 as D (5 bases). The CDR3 consists of 12 residues. The V end was cut by 0 bases, the J end by 8 bases, with 8 bases between. CDR1 is SGHRS, CDR2 YFSETQ, per germline. CDR3 DNA: TGCGCCAGCAGCTTGGGACAGTCCGGCTACACCTTC. Its protein product is CASSLGQSGYTF.

V gene TRBV4-1 combines with J gene TRBJ2-2; D possibly matches TRBD1 or TRBD2 (6 bases each). CDR1 and CDR2 (germline): MGHRA, YSYEKL. The CDR3 consists of 17 residues. V gave up 5 bases and J gave up 0 bases, with 16 bases separating them. CDR3 sequence reads: CASSGGRGGPNTGELFF. In nucleotides, the CDR3 is TGCGCCAGCAGCGGAGGACGTGGGGGGCCGAACACCGGGGAGCTGTTTTTT.

The genes are TRBV5-1 and TRBJ1-4; TRBD1 matches at 8 bases. The V and J ends lost 4 bases and 8 bases, in that order; junction bases with no gene match: 7. CDR1 is SGHRS, CDR2 YFSETQ, per germline. This CDR3 contains 14 residues. DNA of the CDR3: TGCGCCAGCAGCGTGGGACAGGCTGGGGAAAAACTGTTTTTT. Its translation: CASSVGQAGEKLFF. The variable domain in full, with the rest retrieved from reference TRBV5-1 and TRBJ1-4, is KAGVTQTPRYLIKTRGQQVTLSCSPISGHRSVSWYQQTPGQGLQFLFEYFSETQRNKGNFPGRFSGRQFSNSRSEMNVSTLELGDSALYLCASSVGQAGEKLFFGSGTQLSVL.

As to this clonotype: A much bigger clone sits one base away, suggesting this may be a read error. CDR3 DNA: TGTGCCAGCAGCACTACCGGGACCCGCGATACGCAGTGTTTT. Protein: CASSTTGTRDTQCF. This sequence joins TRBV7-9 and TRBJ2-3, with D perhaps being TRBD1 or TRBD2 (5 bases each). The V gene's germline CDR1 is SEHNR and CDR2 FQNEAQ (reference sequence). The CDR3 extends over 14 amino acids.

This clonotype was counted a few times. The chain is built from TRBV6-1 and TRBJ2-7; 8 nucleotides agree with TRBD2. CDR3 length equals 14 residues. Germline trimming cut 0 bases from V and 2 bases from J; bases unmatched to any gene: 0. Germline CDR1 and CDR2: MNHNS and SASEGT. The CDR3 reads CASSEASGAYEQYF. CDR3 sequence (DNA): TGTGCCAGCAGTGAAGCTAGCGGGGCCTACGAGCAGTACTTC.

This clonotype was observed a few times. CDR3 bases: TGTGCCAGCAGTTACCCTACTAGCGGGGCCTACGAGCAGTACTTC. It encodes CASSYPTSGAYEQYF. The rearrangement joins TRBV6-6 to TRBJ2-7, with 10 bases fitting TRBD2. This CDR3 has 15 amino acids. Trimming cost V 2 bases and J 2 bases; bases outside gene matches: 3. In germline, CDR1 is MNHNY, CDR2 SVGAGI (reference sequence).

V is TRBV6-5 and J is TRBJ1-2; 9 nucleotides agree with TRBD1. In germline, CDR1 is MNHEY, CDR2 SVGAGI. The junction had 5 bases not matched to a gene; V was cut back by 2 bases and J by 4 bases. There are 15 residues in the CDR3. CDR3: CASSYPGQGFYGYTF. The CDR3 DNA reads as TGTGCCAGCAGTTACCCGGGACAGGGATTCTATGGCTACACCTTC.

V is TRBV7-2 and J is TRBJ2-7, with D tentatively TRBD2 (5 bases). The CDR3 spans 16 residues. CDR1 and CDR2 from the germline V gene are SGHTA and FQGNSA. V was cut by 1 base and J by 0 bases, with 13 bases left in between. CDR3 amino acids: CASSLDAGSSSYEQYF. The CDR3 region has the DNA TGTGCCAGCAGCTTAGACGCGGGCAGTAGCTCCTACGAGCAGTACTTC.